The rows below give T cell receptor beta chains drawn from one sample of a study of T-cell reconstitution after alpha-beta-depleted transplantation in children. One entry per CDR3 protein results from TCRdb running MiXCR on the PCR reads. The repertoire holds some 350,000 distinct CDR3 sequences, with 10% as singletons. The sample consisted of PBMCs from the stem cell graft donor, taken from the stem cell graft. These receptors all stem from a human donor who donated a stem cell graft to a child with acute lymphoblastic leukemia. CDR3s include the opening cysteine and the closing phenylalanine or tryptophan. The D gene is left open where the match is weak. Rows give clone size only sometimes, using once, few, many, or a class for an expanded clone.

j_gene: TRBJ1-5; d_gene: TRBD1; abundance: many; v_gene: TRBV20-1; CDR3aa: CSARGDRAYQPQHF; CDR3nt: TGCAGTGCTAGGGGAGACAGGGCTTACCAGCCCCAGCATTTT
j_gene: TRBJ2-7; d_gene: TRBD2; abundance: -; v_gene: TRBV7-2; CDR3aa: CASSFYQGGKTYEQYF; CDR3nt: TGTGCCAGCAGCTTTTACCAGGGAGGGAAAACTTACGAGCAGTACTTC
j_gene: TRBJ2-2; d_gene: -; abundance: few; v_gene: TRBV7-9; CDR3aa: CASSLAQGSDGELFF; CDR3nt: TGTGCCAGCAGCTTAGCCCAGGGGTCGGACGGGGAGCTGTTTTTT
j_gene: TRBJ1-1; d_gene: TRBD1; abundance: -; v_gene: TRBV27; CDR3aa: CASSFRGMNTEAFF; CDR3nt: TGTGCCAGCAGTTTCAGGGGGATGAACACTGAAGCTTTCTTT
j_gene: TRBJ1-4; d_gene: TRBD1; abundance: few; v_gene: TRBV27; CDR3aa: CASSRAGTGGVATNEKLFF; CDR3nt: TGTGCCAGCAGTCGTGCCGGGACAGGGGGAGTGGCAACTAATGAAAAACTGTTTTTT
j_gene: TRBJ2-7; d_gene: TRBD1; abundance: few; v_gene: TRBV5-1; CDR3aa: CASSTSGTGVEWSYEQYF; CDR3nt: TGCGCCAGCAGCACGTCCGGGACAGGGGTGGAGTGGTCCTACGAGCAGTACTTC
j_gene: TRBJ2-2; d_gene: -; abundance: -; v_gene: TRBV12-3/TRBV12-4; CDR3aa: CASSLAENTGELFF; CDR3nt: TGTGCCAGCAGTTTAGCCGAAAACACCGGGGAGCTGTTTTTT
j_gene: TRBJ2-7; d_gene: TRBD2; abundance: -; v_gene: TRBV5-1; CDR3aa: CASSLGVASGSYEQYF; CDR3nt: TGCGCCAGCAGCTTGGGTGTGGCTAGCGGATCCTACGAGCAGTACTTC
j_gene: TRBJ2-5; d_gene: -; abundance: -; v_gene: TRBV11-2; CDR3aa: CASSRKETQYF; CDR3nt: TGTGCCAGCAGCCGAAAAGAGACCCAGTACTTC
j_gene: TRBJ2-1; d_gene: -; abundance: many; v_gene: TRBV28; CDR3aa: CASISGPNYNEQFF; CDR3nt: TGTGCCAGCATCTCGGGACCAAATTACAATGAGCAGTTCTTC
j_gene: TRBJ1-3; d_gene: -; abundance: few; v_gene: TRBV4-2; CDR3aa: CASSQDRFSGNTIYF; CDR3nt: TGTGCCAGCAGCCAAGACAGGTTCTCTGGAAACACCATATATTTT
j_gene: TRBJ2-7; d_gene: -; abundance: -; v_gene: TRBV3-1; CDR3aa: CASSLWTDQGEQYF; CDR3nt: TGTGCCAGCAGCCTTTGGACGGACCAAGGCGAGCAGTACTTC
j_gene: TRBJ1-2; d_gene: -; abundance: few; v_gene: TRBV9; CDR3aa: CASSPHGGDYGYTF; CDR3nt: TGTGCCAGCAGCCCCCACGGGGGCGACTATGGCTACACCTTC
j_gene: TRBJ2-1; d_gene: -; abundance: few; v_gene: TRBV5-1; CDR3aa: CASSSIRGGSYNEQFF; CDR3nt: TGCGCCAGCAGCTCGATACGTGGCGGCTCCTACAATGAGCAGTTCTTC
j_gene: TRBJ2-7; d_gene: -; abundance: few; v_gene: TRBV28; CDR3aa: CASSLSGGGNLRQYF; CDR3nt: TGTGCCAGCAGTTTATCGGGAGGGGGCAACTTGAGGCAGTACTTC
j_gene: TRBJ2-5; d_gene: -; abundance: -; v_gene: TRBV11-1; CDR3aa: CASSGTGVGEETQYF; CDR3nt: TGTGCCAGCAGCGGGACGGGAGTAGGGGAGGAGACCCAGTACTTC
j_gene: TRBJ1-5; d_gene: TRBD1; abundance: few; v_gene: TRBV4-1; CDR3aa: CASSRKIPGTGSNQPQHF; CDR3nt: TGCGCCAGCAGCCGTAAAATTCCCGGGACAGGGTCCAATCAGCCCCAGCATTTT
j_gene: TRBJ1-2; d_gene: TRBD1; abundance: few; v_gene: TRBV24-1; CDR3aa: CATSPRQGYGYTF; CDR3nt: TGTGCCACCAGCCCCCGACAGGGCTATGGCTACACCTTC
j_gene: TRBJ1-1; d_gene: -; abundance: many; v_gene: TRBV5-1; CDR3aa: CASSLQGTEAFF; CDR3nt: TGCGCCAGCAGCTTGCAGGGGACTGAAGCTTTCTTT
j_gene: TRBJ1-1; d_gene: TRBD1; abundance: few; v_gene: TRBV7-2; CDR3aa: CASSSLRGQGTEAFF; CDR3nt: TGTGCCAGCAGCTCATTAAGGGGACAGGGCACTGAAGCTTTCTTT
j_gene: TRBJ1-6; d_gene: TRBD1; abundance: few; v_gene: TRBV5-5; CDR3aa: CASSLGQGTRNSPLHF; CDR3nt: TGTGCCAGCAGCCTAGGACAGGGGACGAGAAATTCACCCCTCCACTTT
j_gene: TRBJ2-7; d_gene: -; abundance: many; v_gene: TRBV5-1; CDR3aa: CASSLLADSYEQYF; CDR3nt: TGCGCCAGCAGCTTACTGGCAGACTCCTACGAGCAGTACTTC
j_gene: TRBJ2-3; d_gene: -; abundance: many; v_gene: TRBV7-3; CDR3aa: CASSLTSGVGSDTQYF; CDR3nt: TGTGCCAGCAGCTTAACAAGCGGCGTCGGATCAGATACGCAGTATTTT
j_gene: TRBJ2-2; d_gene: -; abundance: few; v_gene: TRBV7-8; CDR3aa: CASSPRGTGYTGELFF; CDR3nt: TGTGCCAGCAGCCCCCGGGGGACGGGATACACCGGGGAGCTGTTTTTT